The present TCR beta chain was sequenced within a study of blood T cell repertoires in COVID-19. Germline CDR1 is SEHNR and CDR2 is FQNEAQ (reference sequence). V trimming: 5 bases; J trimming: 4 bases; junction bases outside the gene matches: 13. This CDR3 is 19 amino acids long. As originally analysed: Cell counts per sample came from amplifying reference gene primers. Profiled with immunoSEQ multiplex PCR; TCRdb holds only in-frame clones, not every one. Clone size and V and J calls were adopted from that table, with D and trimming inferred from the DNA. The sample holds approximately 190,000 clones, approximately 81% seen once. This clone was seen once.

The receptor was isolated from a human donor in a cohort sampled during active COVID-19. Sequenced sample: peripheral blood. The V gene is TRBV7-9, the J gene TRBJ2-3, with 15 bases identical to TRBD2. Here the CDR3 DNA reads TGTGCCAGCAGCCCGATCGGGACTAGCGGGAGGCCGGGAGCAGATACGCAGTATTTT. It codes for CASSPIGTSGRPGADTQYF.